These T cell receptor beta chains were read from a single sample in a study of cytomegalovirus exposure and HLA in healthy donors. Clones were read by immunoSEQ multiplex PCR, and TCRdb kept only the in-frame ones, dropping some. Of approximately 97,000 clones listed, about four fifths are singletons. The specimen sequenced was PBMCs. Receptors were obtained from a male donor in good health and CMV-seropositive. Both conserved end residues are part of each CDR3. D genes are given only for firm matches. Some rows have no size entry. The others give once, few or many, or a class for an expanded clone.

TRBD1	.	17	TRBV2	TRBJ1-6	CASRGTGARSYNSPLHF	TGTGCCAGCAGGGGGACAGGGGCCCGCTCCTATAATTCACCCCTCCACTTT
.	.	12	TRBV7-6	TRBJ1-1	CASSLQGPKAFF	TGTGCCAGCAGCTTGCAGGGGCCCAAAGCTTTCTTT
TRBD1	few	15	TRBV5-6	TRBJ1-6	CASSFRDRGNSPLHF	TGTGCCAGCAGCTTCCGGGACAGGGGTAATTCACCCCTCCACTTT
.	few	12	TRBV7-2	TRBJ1-1	CASSSRSTEAFF	TGTGCCAGCAGCTCTCGTTCCACTGAAGCTTTCTTT
.	.	12	TRBV5-6	TRBJ2-1	CASSLKAGEQFF	TGTGCCAGCAGCCTCAAAGCTGGTGAGCAGTTCTTC
TRBD1	once	15	TRBV2	TRBJ1-5	CASSGTGGTGQPQHF	TGTGCCAGCAGTGGGACAGGGGGGACGGGTCAGCCCCAGCATTTT
.	few	14	TRBV27	TRBJ2-7	CASSLARVSYEQYF	TGTGCCAGCAGTTTGGCCAGGGTAAGCTACGAGCAGTACTTC
TRBD1	.	15	TRBV5-1	TRBJ2-1	CASSAGQGVRNEQFF	TGCGCCAGCAGCGCGGGACAGGGGGTTCGGAATGAGCAGTTCTTC
TRBD1	once	13	TRBV27	TRBJ2-4	CASSLQGANIQYF	TGTGCCAGCAGTTTACAGGGGGCGAACATTCAGTACTTC
TRBD2	.	15	TRBV6-6	TRBJ2-2	CASRVAGANTGELFF	TGTGCCAGCAGGGTAGCGGGGGCAAACACCGGGGAGCTGTTTTTT
.	.	12	TRBV27	TRBJ1-6	CASTDRNSPLHF	TGTGCCAGCACGGACAGAAATTCACCCCTCCACTTT
TRBD1	.	15	TRBV10-3	TRBJ2-2	CAIRTGEGNTGELFF	TGTGCCATCCGGACAGGGGAAGGGAACACCGGGGAGCTGTTTTTT
TRBD2	.	15	TRBV2	TRBJ2-2	CASSGTSANTGELFF	TGTGCCAGCAGCGGGACTAGCGCTAACACCGGGGAGCTGTTTTTT
TRBD2	.	13	TRBV11-3	TRBJ2-1	CASSLSGGNEQFF	TGTGCCAGCAGCTTAAGCGGGGGCAATGAGCAGTTCTTC
TRBD2	.	13	TRBV7-9	TRBJ2-7	CSSSPSGTYEQYF	TGTTCCAGCAGCCCTAGCGGCACGTACGAGCAGTACTTC
TRBD2	.	13	TRBV11-2	TRBJ2-1	CASSLDGGGEQFF	TGTGCCAGCAGCTTAGATGGCGGGGGGGAGCAGTTCTTC
.	few	14	TRBV5-1	TRBJ1-1	CASSFAQGNTEAFF	TGCGCCAGCAGCTTCGCCCAGGGGAACACTGAAGCTTTCTTT
TRBD1	.	15	TRBV4-1	TRBJ1-6	CASSGRRDRASPLHF	TGCGCCAGCAGCGGAAGGCGGGACAGGGCTTCACCCCTCCACTTT
.	.	15	TRBV19	TRBJ1-5	CASSMGSYSNQPQHF	TGTGCCAGTAGTATGGGCAGTTATAGCAATCAGCCCCAGCATTTT
.	.	13	TRBV6-6	TRBJ2-1	CASSVLGYNEQFF	TGTGCCAGCAGTGTCCTAGGTTACAATGAGCAGTTCTTC
.	.	16	TRBV5-1	TRBJ1-4	CASSLVPRGANEKLFF	TGCGCCAGCAGCTTGGTCCCCAGGGGAGCTAATGAAAAACTGTTTTTT
.	.	14	TRBV6-5	TRBJ1-1	CASSYGSVNTEAFF	TGTGCCAGCAGTTACGGCAGCGTGAACACTGAAGCTTTCTTT
.	.	16	TRBV4-1	TRBJ1-5	CASSQGQVAPNQPQHF	TGCGCCAGCAGCCAAGGGCAGGTGGCACCTAATCAGCCCCAGCATTTT
TRBD1	.	14	TRBV15	TRBJ1-4	CATSTGGPLEKLFF	TGTGCCACCAGCACAGGGGGCCCACTTGAAAAACTGTTTTTT
TRBD1	once	16	TRBV5-1	TRBJ1-2	CASSLETGATNYGYTF	TGCGCCAGCAGCTTGGAGACAGGGGCTACTAACTATGGCTACACCTTC
.	.	13	TRBV7-9	TRBJ2-7	CASTSDRMYEQYF	TGTGCCAGCACCTCGGACAGAATGTACGAGCAGTACTTC
TRBD1	.	14	TRBV6-1	TRBJ2-3	CASSTGGGTDTQYF	TGTGCCAGCAGTACAGGGGGCGGCACAGATACGCAGTATTTT
TRBD1	.	12	TRBV27	TRBJ1-1	CASSPLQGKAFF	TGTGCCAGCAGTCCCCTACAGGGGAAAGCTTTCTTT
TRBD1	.	13	TRBV7-6	TRBJ2-7	CASSFGQGNEQYF	TGTGCCAGCAGCTTCGGACAGGGGAACGAGCAGTACTTC
.	.	14	TRBV7-9	TRBJ1-4	CASSWGGSGEKLFF	TGTGCCAGCAGCTGGGGGGGGAGCGGTGAAAAACTGTTTTTT
.	.	15	TRBV6-6	TRBJ1-1	CASSYSSGGDTEAFF	TGTGCCAGCAGTTACTCATCCGGGGGAGACACTGAAGCTTTCTTT
.	.	15	TRBV5-1	TRBJ1-2	CASSDLGGNDYGYTF	TGCGCCAGCAGCGATCTTGGGGGGAACGACTATGGCTACACCTTC
TRBD1	.	16	TRBV5-1	TRBJ1-1	CASSFKSPGGNTEAFF	TGCGCCAGCAGCTTCAAATCTCCAGGGGGGAACACTGAAGCTTTCTTT
TRBD1	once	13	TRBV12-5	TRBJ1-5	CASGLGSDRGELF	TGTGCTAGTGGTTTGGGATCCGACAGGGGAGAACTTTTT
.	once	13	TRBV6-1	TRBJ1-2	CASSEAGVYGYTF	TGTGCCAGCAGTGAAGCGGGCGTCTATGGCTACACCTTC
.	.	12	TRBV10-3	TRBJ1-2	CAIRGTSKGYTF	TGTGCCATCAGAGGGACTTCGAAAGGCTACACCTTC
TRBD2	.	14	TRBV6-1	TRBJ2-5	CASSGAGGQETQYF	TGTGCCAGCAGTGGAGCGGGGGGCCAAGAGACCCAGTACTTC
.	.	14	TRBV9	TRBJ2-5	CASSVGTMQETQYF	TGTGCCAGCAGCGTAGGGACTATGCAAGAGACCCAGTACTTC
TRBD1	.	16	TRBV7-8	TRBJ1-2	CASSPLPGTVNYGYTF	TGTGCCAGCAGCCCCCTCCCCGGGACAGTTAACTATGGCTACACCTTC
.	few	13	TRBV25-1	TRBJ1-2	CASSEAGDYGYTF	TGTGCCAGCAGTGAAGCAGGGGACTATGGCTACACCTTC
.	once	14	TRBV6-1	TRBJ1-5	CASSGRDGNQPQHF	TGTGCCAGCAGCGGCAGGGATGGCAATCAGCCCCAGCATTTT